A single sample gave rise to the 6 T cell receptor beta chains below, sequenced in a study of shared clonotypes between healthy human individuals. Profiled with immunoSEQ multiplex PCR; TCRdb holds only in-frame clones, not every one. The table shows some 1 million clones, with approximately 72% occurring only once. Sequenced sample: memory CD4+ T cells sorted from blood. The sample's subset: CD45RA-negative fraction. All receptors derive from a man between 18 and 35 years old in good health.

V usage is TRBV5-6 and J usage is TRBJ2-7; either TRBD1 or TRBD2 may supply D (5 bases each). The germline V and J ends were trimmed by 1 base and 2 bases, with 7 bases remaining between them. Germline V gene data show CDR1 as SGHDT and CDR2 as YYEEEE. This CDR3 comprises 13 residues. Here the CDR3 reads CASSLSGPYEQYF. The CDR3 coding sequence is TGTGCCAGCAGCTTGTCGGGACCCTACGAGCAGTACTTC.

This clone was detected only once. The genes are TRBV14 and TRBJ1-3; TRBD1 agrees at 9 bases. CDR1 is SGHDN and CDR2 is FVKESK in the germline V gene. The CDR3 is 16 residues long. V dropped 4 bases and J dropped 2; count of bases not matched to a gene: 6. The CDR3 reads CASSRTRQGAGNTIYF. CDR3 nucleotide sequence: TGTGCCAGCAGCCGAACTAGACAGGGGGCTGGAAACACCATATATTTT.

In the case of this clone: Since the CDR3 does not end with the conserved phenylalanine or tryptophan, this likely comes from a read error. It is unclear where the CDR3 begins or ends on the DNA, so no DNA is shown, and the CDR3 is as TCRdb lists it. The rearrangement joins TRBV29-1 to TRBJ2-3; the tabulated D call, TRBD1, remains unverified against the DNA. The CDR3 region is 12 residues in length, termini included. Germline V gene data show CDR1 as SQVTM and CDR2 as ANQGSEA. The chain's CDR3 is CSVEGTGGAAFI.

The CDR3 here is CASSRDRNSGANVLTF. The CDR3 DNA reads TGTGCCAGCAGTAGGGACAGGAACTCTGGGGCCAACGTCCTGACTTTC. The chain is built from TRBV2 and TRBJ2-6, with 8 bases aligning to TRBD1. Trimming cost V 5 bases and J 0 bases; bases outside gene matches: 3. The germline gives CDR1 SNHLY, CDR2 FYNNEI. The CDR3 totals 16 residues.

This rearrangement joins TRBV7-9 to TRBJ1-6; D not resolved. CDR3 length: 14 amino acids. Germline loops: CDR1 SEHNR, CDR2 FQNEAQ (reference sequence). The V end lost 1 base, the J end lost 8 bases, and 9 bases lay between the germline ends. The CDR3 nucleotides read TGTGCCAGCAGCTTAGGGGTGGCGGATTCACCCCTCCACTTT. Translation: CASSLGVADSPLHF.

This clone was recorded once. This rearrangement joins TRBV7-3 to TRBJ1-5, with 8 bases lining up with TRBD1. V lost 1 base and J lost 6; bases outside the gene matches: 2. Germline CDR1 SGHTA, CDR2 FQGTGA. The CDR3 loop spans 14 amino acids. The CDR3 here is CASSLSGTGQPQHF. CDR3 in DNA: TGTGCCAGCAGCTTAAGTGGGACAGGTCAGCCCCAGCATTTT.